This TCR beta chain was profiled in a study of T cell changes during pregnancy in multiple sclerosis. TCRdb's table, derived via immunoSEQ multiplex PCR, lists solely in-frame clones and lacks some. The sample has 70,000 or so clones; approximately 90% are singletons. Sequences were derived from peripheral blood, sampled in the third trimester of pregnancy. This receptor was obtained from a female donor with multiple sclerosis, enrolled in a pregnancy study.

CDR3 region: CASSLRAGGTDTQYF. The DNA for the CDR3 is TGTGCCAGCAGCTTGAGGGCGGGGGGCACAGATACGCAGTATTTT. The chain uses TRBV5-6 and TRBJ2-3; 7 bases map to TRBD2. Trimming removed 1 base from V and 1 base from J; junction bases left unmatched: 3. The CDR3 contains 15 residues. Germline-derived CDR1 and CDR2 are SGHDT and YYEEEE.